One and the same sample provided the 30 T cell receptor beta chains below, sequenced in a study of blood T cell repertoires in COVID-19. This table comes from immunoSEQ multiplex PCR, and its TCRdb copy is limited to in-frame clones, with some not included. Of about 41,000 clones detected, approximately 83% appear once; the ten largest clones hold approximately 43%. Sequencing was performed on peripheral blood. These receptors were taken from a woman aged 80 or over with acute or convalescent COVID-19.

The rearrangement links TRBV6-1 to TRBJ1-2, with D perhaps TRBD1 (5 bases). The CDR3 has 14 residues. Trimming took 0 bases from V and 2 from J, leaving 7 bases between them. Germline CDR1 and CDR2: MNHNS and SASEGT. CDR3 sequence: CASSEAGPNYGYTF. The CDR3 DNA reads TGTGCCAGCAGTGAAGCGGGGCCCAACTATGGCTACACCTTC.

This sequence joins TRBV4-1 and TRBJ1-1; 8 positions agree with TRBD1. Unmatched junction bases numbered 5, after V lost 1 base and J lost 1 base. CDR3 size: 16 residues. Germline CDR1 MGHRA, CDR2 YSYEKL. The DNA for the CDR3 is TGCGCCAGCAGCCAAGTTTCCGGGACAGGGAACACTGAAGCTTTCTTT. It is translated as CASSQVSGTGNTEAFF.

This clone has just one count. The chain recombines TRBV30 with TRBJ1-5; tentative D call: TRBD1 (6 bases). Between the trimmed V and J ends, which lost 1 base and 4 bases, there was a span of 8 bases. CDR3 length: 13 residues. Germline V lookup: CDR1 GTSNPN, CDR2 SVGIG (reference sequence). The CDR3 nucleotides read TGTGCCTGGAGTGGGCAGGGGAATCAGCCCCAGCATTTT. Encoded protein: CAWSGQGNQPQHF. The whole variable domain, remainder taken from reference TRBV30 and TRBJ1-5, is SQTIHQWPATLVQPVGSPLSLECTVEGTSNPNLYWYRQAAGRGLQLLFYSVGIGQISSEVPQNLSASRPQDRQFILSSKKLLLSDSGFYLCAWSGQGNQPQHFGDGTRLSIL.

The chain employs TRBV18 and TRBJ2-2; the D gene is possibly TRBD1 (5 bases). V lost 6 bases to trimming and J lost 0 bases, with 14 bases between them. Germline assignment: CDR1 KGHSH and CDR2 LQKENI. This CDR3 comprises 16 residues. The CDR3 loop is CASSLRTLANTGELFF. The DNA of the CDR3 is TGTGCCAGCTCGCTTCGGACACTCGCGAACACCGGGGAGCTGTTTTTT.

The chain employs TRBV2 and TRBJ1-5; 7 bases match TRBD1. The CDR3 consists of 15 residues. V dropped 7 bases and J dropped 3; count of bases not matched to a gene: 9. The germline gives CDR1 SNHLY, CDR2 FYNNEI. The CDR3, as DNA: TGTGCCAGCAACGCAGGGGGACCCCTCAATCAGCCCCAGCATTTT. Translation: CASNAGGPLNQPQHF.

This clone was seen a handful of times. V and J are TRBV11-2 and TRBJ2-7; tentative D call: TRBD2 (7 bases). The CDR3 runs 16 residues. The V and J ends lost 5 bases and 3 bases respectively, with 20 bases between them. Germline lookup yields CDR1 SGHAT and CDR2 FQNNGV. The CDR3 bases are TGTGCCAGCAGCCCCAGGGGACGGGGGGAGCGCTACGAGCAGTACTTC. The encoded protein is CASSPRGRGERYEQYF.

The genes are TRBV19 and TRBJ2-2, with 13 bases aligning to TRBD2. This CDR3 contains 20 residues. V trimming: 1 base; J trimming: 1 base; junction bases outside the gene matches: 9. The V gene's germline CDR1 is LNHDA and CDR2 SQIVND (reference sequence). The CDR3 is CASSIGVGLAGAVNTGELFF. DNA of the CDR3: TGTGCCAGTAGTATAGGGGTCGGACTAGCGGGGGCCGTGAACACCGGGGAGCTGTTTTTT.

This clone was found a few times. This sequence joins TRBV13 and TRBJ2-3; 8 nucleotides match TRBD1. This CDR3 contains 15 residues. V shed 5 bases and J 5 bases; nucleotides not matched to a gene: 9. The germline CDR1 and CDR2 sequences are PRHDT and FYEKMQ (reference sequence). The CDR3 spells CASSRPGTGGDTQYF. The DNA of the CDR3 is TGTGCCAGCAGCCGACCGGGGACAGGAGGAGATACGCAGTATTTT.

This chain uses TRBV5-4 with TRBJ2-7; 10 nucleotides agree with TRBD2. Trimming at V came to 0 bases and at J to 5 bases, leaving 8 bases not matched to a gene. The CDR3 is made up of 16 amino acids. Germline CDR1 reads SGHNT; CDR2 reads YYREEE (reference sequence). CDR3 bases: TGTGCCAGCAGCTTGGGGGGCGCTCTAGCGGGAGACGAGCAGTACTTC. Its translation is CASSLGGALAGDEQYF.

In regard to this clone: The sample contains more than one DNA sequence encoding this CDR3. The rearrangement links TRBV6-5 to TRBJ1-1; D is ambiguous. The CDR3 has 16 amino acids. The ends were cut back, 0 bases at V and 1 base at J, with 12 bases in the middle. The germline gives CDR1 MNHEY, CDR2 SVGAGI. The CDR3 region has the DNA TGTGCCAGCAGTTACTCGAGAGGCGCCGGGAACACTGAAGCTTTCTTT. Protein: CASSYSRGAGNTEAFF.

This clone was recorded a few times. This chain uses TRBV18 with TRBJ1-2; D gene uncertain. V was clipped by 6 bases and J by 6 bases, with 26 bases between them. The CDR3 runs 17 residues. The germline V gene has CDR1 KGHSH and CDR2 LQKENI. CDR3 loop: CASSPGLSREGVDGYTF. The DNA for the CDR3 is TGTGCCAGCTCCCCCGGGCTTTCGAGGGAAGGCGTCGATGGCTACACCTTC.

The gene calls are TRBV28 and TRBJ2-5, with D possibly TRBD2 on 7 matching bases. Germline V CDR1 and CDR2: MDHEN, SYDVKM. V lost 8 bases, J lost 5 bases, and 30 bases lay in between. This CDR3 comprises 18 residues. Written as DNA, the CDR3 is TGTGCCAGCCACCCGGGTCAGGGGAGGGGTTCGATCGGGGAGACCCAGTACTTC. The encoded protein is CASHPGQGRGSIGETQYF.

The V call is TRBV15, the J call TRBJ2-1, with no clear D. Germline CDR1 reads LNHNV; CDR2 reads YYDKDF (reference sequence). V was pared by 4 bases and J by 7 bases, with 11 bases between. This CDR3 is built from 13 residues. The CDR3 region has the DNA TGTGCCACCAGCACTAGTGAGCGAAATGAGCAGTTCTTC. It translates to CATSTSERNEQFF. The full variable domain, in which reference TRBV15 and TRBJ2-1 provide the parts outside the CDR3, is DAMVIQNPRYQVTQFGKPVTLSCSQTLNHNVMYWYQQKSSQAPKLLFHYYDKDFNNEADTPDNFQSRRPNTSFCFLDIRSPGLGDTAMYLCATSTSERNEQFFGPGTRLTVL.

V and J are TRBV3-1 (or the pseudogene TRBV3-2) and TRBJ2-4; D might be TRBD2 (6 bases). Germline CDR1 reads LGHDT; CDR2 reads YNNKEL (reference sequence). This CDR3 contains 17 residues. V was clipped by 3 bases and J by 0 bases, with 15 bases between them. CDR3 nucleotide sequence: TGTGCCAGCAGCCAGGCAGGAGGGCAGCTAGCCAAAAACATTCAGTACTTC. Its translation is CASSQAGGQLAKNIQYF.

The chain has TRBV6-5 and TRBJ2-5, with TRBD1 matching 8 bases. Germline CDR1 reads MNHEY; CDR2 reads SVGAGI. The CDR3 consists of 14 residues. V lost 6 bases to trimming and J lost 5 bases; unmatched junction nucleotides: 8. The CDR3 region is CASRATGESETQYF. The DNA for the CDR3 is TGTGCCAGCAGGGCGACAGGGGAGTCGGAGACCCAGTACTTC.

The V call is TRBV9, the J call TRBJ1-2; D uncertain. V lost 0 bases to trimming and J lost 1 base, with 10 bases between them. This CDR3 spans 15 amino acids. Germline values: CDR1 SGDLS, CDR2 YYNGEE. The CDR3 DNA is TGTGCCAGCAGCGTAGTGGCGGATATTAACTATGGCTACACCTTC. It codes for CASSVVADINYGYTF. The variable domain in full, completed from reference TRBV9 and TRBJ1-2, reads DSGVTQTPKHLITATGQRVTLRCSPRSGDLSVYWYQQSLDQGLQFLIQYYNGEERAKGNILERFSAQQFPDLHSELNLSSLELGDSALYFCASSVVADINYGYTFGSGTRLTVV.

The J gene is TRBJ2-1, the V gene TRBV19; TRBD2 might be the D (5 bases). Looked up from germline, CDR1 is LNHDA and CDR2 is SQIVND (reference sequence). This CDR3 is built from 14 residues. The germline V and J ends were trimmed by 0 bases and 7 bases, with 10 bases remaining between them. The CDR3 region is CASSIETGSNEQFF. As DNA, the CDR3 is TGTGCCAGTAGTATAGAAACGGGGTCGAATGAGCAGTTCTTC.

The chain joins TRBV9 to TRBJ1-2; the D gene is possibly TRBD1 (5 bases). V lost 3 bases and J lost 8, with 14 bases in between. Looked up from germline, CDR1 is SGDLS and CDR2 is YYNGEE. This CDR3 contains 13 residues. CDR3 region: CASSDHTRGGYTF. In DNA, the CDR3 is TGTGCCAGCAGCGATCACACCCGGGGGGGCTACACCTTC.

The chain carries TRBV10-3 and TRBJ1-3, with D unclear. Per germline, CDR1 ENHRY and CDR2 SYGVKD. The CDR3 sequence is 15 residues long. Trimming pared 0 bases from V and 5 bases from J, leaving 11 bases between. CDR3 nucleotides: TGTGCCATCAGTGAGTCCGCGGGGAACAGAAACACCATATATTTT. Protein sequence: CAISESAGNRNTIYF.

J is TRBJ1-1 and V is TRBV5-6, with D possibly matching TRBD1 (5 bases). Between the trimmed V and J ends, which lost 3 bases and 1 base, there was a span of 13 bases. The germline V gene encodes CDR1 SGHDT and CDR2 YYEEEE. The CDR3 is made up of 15 amino acids. CDR3 in DNA: TGTGCCAGCAGCTCGGGTGGGAGGGGGAACACTGAAGCTTTCTTT. Its translation is CASSSGGRGNTEAFF.

The rearrangement joins TRBV7-2 to TRBJ2-3; D gene uncertain. The V and J ends lost 1 base and 2 bases respectively, with 7 bases between them. Germline values: CDR1 SGHTA, CDR2 FQGNSA. CDR3 length equals 14 residues. The CDR3 nucleotides read TGTGCCAGCAGCTTAGGAGGAACCACAGATACGCAGTATTTT. Protein: CASSLGGTTDTQYF.

This sequence joins TRBV4-1 and TRBJ1-6; D is unclear. V was pared by 3 bases and J by 4 bases, with 13 bases between. Germline V lookup: CDR1 MGHRA, CDR2 YSYEKL. This CDR3 spans 16 amino acids. The CDR3 coding sequence is TGCGCCAGCAGCCAGAGGATAGAGAGATATAATTCACCCCTCCACTTT. It translates to CASSQRIERYNSPLHF.

The V call is TRBV6-5, the J call TRBJ1-4; 8 nucleotides match TRBD1. Per germline, CDR1 MNHEY and CDR2 SVGAGI. This CDR3 is built from 15 residues. J gave up 8 bases and V 5 bases, and 10 bases lay outside the gene matches. Written as DNA, the CDR3 is TGTGCCAGCAGTCCGAGGACAGGGATCAACGAAAAACTGTTTTTT. It translates to CASSPRTGINEKLFF.

For this clone: Compared with germline, one end of the junction differs, possibly owing to a read error. The J gene is TRBJ2-5, the V gene TRBV5-1; D is perhaps TRBD2 (6 bases). The CDR3 extends over 14 amino acids. Per germline, CDR1 SGHRS and CDR2 YFSETQ. This CDR3 reads CASSSPGTQGTQYF. CDR3 nucleotide sequence: TGCGCCAGCAGCTCTCCCGGGACTCAAGGGACCCAGTACTTC.

For the CDR3, the DNA is TGTGCCAGCGCCGATTTTCTCCTCGGTGAAAAACTGTTTTTT. Encoded protein: CASADFLLGEKLFF. This chain connects TRBV2 to TRBJ1-4; D gene uncertain. The CDR3 loop spans 14 amino acids. The germline V gene encodes CDR1 SNHLY and CDR2 FYNNEI. The ends were cut back, 8 bases at V and 7 bases at J, with 17 bases in the middle.

The gene calls are TRBV30 and TRBJ1-2; D is undetermined. The germline V gene has CDR1 GTSNPN and CDR2 SVGIG (reference sequence). The germline V and J ends were trimmed by 2 bases and 4 bases, with 14 bases remaining between them. CDR3 length: 14 amino acids. CDR3 sequence (DNA): TGTGCCTGGAGTTCTTCCCGGGTTCCCTATGGCTACACCTTC. It specifies CAWSSSRVPYGYTF.

This chain connects TRBV28 to TRBJ1-5; unclear D gene. From germline, CDR1 is MDHEN and CDR2 SYDVKM. The CDR3 runs to 15 residues. V was shortened by 7 bases and J by 0 bases, with 13 bases between the two germline ends. The CDR3: CASNGAEYSNQPQHF. The CDR3 DNA sequence: TGTGCCAGCAATGGAGCGGAATATAGCAATCAGCCCCAGCATTTT.

V usage is TRBV5-4 and J usage is TRBJ1-6, with D hard to call. The CDR3 spans 16 residues. From germline, CDR1 is SGHNT and CDR2 YYREEE (reference sequence). Trimming took 4 bases from V and 7 from J, leaving 18 bases between them. The CDR3 loop reads CASSAQVEGTNSPLHF. The CDR3 nucleotides read TGTGCCAGCAGCGCCCAGGTGGAAGGAACGAATTCACCCCTCCACTTT.

This chain joins TRBV30 and TRBJ1-5; 7 positions match TRBD1. The CDR3 runs 14 residues. Trimming took 2 bases from V and 6 from J; bases not matched to a gene: 7. The germline gives CDR1 GTSNPN, CDR2 SVGIG (reference sequence). This CDR3 reads CAWSWRGGFQPQHF. The CDR3 DNA is TGTGCCTGGAGTTGGAGAGGGGGCTTTCAGCCCCAGCATTTT.

The rearrangement joins TRBV27 to TRBJ1-2; 11 bases match TRBD1. Germline V lookup: CDR1 MNHEY, CDR2 SMNVEV (reference sequence). The CDR3 is 16 residues long. J lost 7 bases, V lost 1 base, and 8 bases had no gene match. This CDR3 reads CASSLLPGTGGSGYTF. The CDR3 bases are TGTGCCAGCAGTTTATTACCGGGGACAGGGGGATCTGGCTACACCTTC.